This T cell receptor (beta chain) emerged from a study of CD8 T cells in ankylosing spondylitis (dated by TCRdb to 2016 to 2017). Study-level background: To find TCR variants linked to disease, the study profiled T cell receptor beta repertoires in ankylosing spondylitis patients and healthy donors. The full study cohort was made up of under 30 ankylosing spondylitis patients and 108 healthy donors. Peripheral blood was sampled, and synovial fluid was additionally collected from ankylosing spondylitis patients. Overall study outcomes, separate from this receptor: Blood from ankylosing spondylitis patients appeared to be characterized by a TCR beta motif composed of about eight highly homologous amino acid variants. Some TCR beta motif variants had previously been reported in synovial fluid and blood of reactive arthritis patients, which suggested common disease-initiation mechanisms. In peripheral blood, the disease-linked clones were found at relatively low frequencies and had a CD8+ phenotype. According to the report, matched synovial fluid samples from ankylosing spondylitis patients were significantly enriched for the disease-linked clones.

Note on this clonotype: There is no known antigen for this receptor. The input lacks base qualities; no much larger clone sits a single base away.

Including cysteine and phenylalanine, the CDR3 has 16 amino acids. Just the 48-base CDR3 DNA is kept, in frame starting at base 1. V and J are truncated by 0 bases and 0 bases respectively, leaving an intervening sequence of 12 bases. The germline V gene (reference sequence) provides CDR1 DFQATT and CDR2 SNEGSKA. Instrument on record: Illumina HiSeq 2500. Quantitative 5'-RACE with molecular barcodes was used to prepare TCR beta libraries. The original methods were these. To identify disease-linked TCR variants, a new computational method was used, one built on a probabilistic model of VDJ rearrangement. TCRdb cleaned the public reads at Q25 with fastp, built clones with MiXCR and kept in-frame beta chains. Every distinct CDR3 protein forms one entry, paired with its most common genes and DNA. For this entry, the V and J calls and clone size follow TCRdb and not the study's own pipeline. The sample table lists 250,000 to 400,000 distinct CDR3 sequences, around 10% of them with a count of one. The ten largest clonotypes hold roughly 9.5% of the sample.

Input material: blood, either unsorted or a sorted T cell fraction (not recorded which). The chain was built from TRBV20-1 and TRBJ2-1, with no D gene named confidently. This sequence originates from a female donor with ankylosing spondylitis or in good health (not recorded which). The CDR3 sequence is CSARDSSSSSYNEQFF. The nucleotide sequence reads as follows: TGCAGTGCTAGAGATAGCTCTTCGAGCTCCTACAATGAGCAGTTCTTC.